This passage covers 18 T cell receptor beta chains from one sample sequenced in a study of CD8 T cells in Susac syndrome. Random hexamers served to reverse transcribe roughly 0.5 to 1 ug RNA. TCRdb ran MiXCR on the immunoSEQ multiplex PCR reads and lists one entry per CDR3 protein. Of 330,000 or so distinct CDR3 sequences in the sample, roughly 85% were seen once. The sequencing sample was made of CD8+ T cells from PBMCs. These receptor sequences come from a human donor with multiple sclerosis.

The chain has TRBV11-3 and TRBJ2-3, with 12 bases lining up with TRBD2. Trimming removed 5 bases from V and 1 base from J; junction bases left unmatched: 4. Germline CDR1 SGHNT, CDR2 YENEEA. The CDR3 loop spans 16 amino acids. The CDR3 region has the DNA TGTGCCAGCAGCCCTCGGACTAGCGGGGGCACAGATACGCAGTATTTT. This translates into CASSPRTSGGTDTQYF.

The CDR3 sequence is CASSPWVLASGNGGELFF. CDR3 nucleotide sequence: TGCGCCAGCAGCCCCTGGGTTCTGGCTAGCGGGAATGGCGGGGAGCTGTTTTTT. The chain joins TRBV4-3 to TRBJ2-2; 9 bases agree with TRBD2. The length of the CDR3 is 18 residues. The V gene end was trimmed by 4 bases and the J gene end by 7 bases; junction bases not matched to a gene: 16. In germline, CDR1 is LGHNA, CDR2 YSLEER.

The chain employs TRBV7-6 and TRBJ1-5; 7 bases fit TRBD1. Trimming took 4 bases from V and 6 from J; bases not matched to a gene: 9. The CDR3 loop spans 15 amino acids. Germline values: CDR1 SGHVS, CDR2 FNYEAQ. The CDR3 DNA is TGTGCCAGCAGCTCCCGACAGGGTCTAGGTCAGCCCCAGCATTTT. Its protein product is CASSSRQGLGQPQHF.

CDR3 protein: CASSHDTSGGPGSGELFF. In nucleotides, the CDR3 is TGTGCCAGCAGCCACGACACCTCGGGAGGGCCCGGCTCCGGGGAGCTGTTTTTT. The chain employs TRBV4-2 and TRBJ2-2; 8 bases map to TRBD2. Germline CDR1 and CDR2: LGHNA and YNFKEQ. The ends lost 3 bases at V and 6 bases at J; junction bases unmatched: 15. CDR3 length: 18 amino acids.

The chain couples TRBV1 to TRBJ1-4. TRBV1 is termed a pseudogene. The CDR3 is 18 residues long. The CDR3: CTSSQEGGRSATNEKLFF. The DNA for the CDR3 is TGCACCAGCAGCCAAGAAGGAGGCAGGAGCGCAACTAATGAAAAACTGTTTTTT.

The chain has TRBV12-3 or TRBV12-4 and TRBJ2-4; 8 positions match TRBD2. The CDR3 length is 14 residues. J was trimmed by 11 bases and V by 5 bases; bases with no gene match: 11. The CDR3 DNA reads as TGTGCCAGCAGTCACCTCGGGGGGGGTACTTTTCAGTACTTC. It codes for CASSHLGGGTFQYF.

The chain links TRBV6-6 to TRBJ2-7; 9 bases fit TRBD1. V was clipped by 6 bases and J by 3 bases; unmatched bases: 6. This CDR3 is 14 amino acids long. The germline gives CDR1 MNHNY, CDR2 SVGAGI (reference sequence). CDR3 DNA: TGTGCCAGCAGGGGCCGGGACAGGGTCTACGAGCAGTACTTC. Protein sequence: CASRGRDRVYEQYF.

The rearrangement joins TRBV6-2 or TRBV6-3 to TRBJ2-7; no clear D gene. The CDR3 has 19 residues. V shed 0 bases and J shed 2 bases, with 23 bases lying between them. Germline CDR1 is MNHEY and CDR2 is SVGEGT. The CDR3 region has the DNA TGTGCCAGCAGTTACTCGAGATCGGATGGGCAGCACTGGACCTACGAGCAGTACTTC. Translated: CASSYSRSDGQHWTYEQYF.

The chain combines TRBV21-1 with TRBJ1-5. TRBV21-1 is classified as a pseudogene. This CDR3 spans 16 amino acids. The CDR3 is CASSKPPTPINQPQHF. The CDR3 nucleotides are TGTGCCAGCAGCAAACCGCCAACCCCTATCAATCAGCCCCAGCATTTT.

The chain links TRBV5-6 to TRBJ2-7; D tentatively fits TRBD1 or TRBD2 (5 bases each). Germline V CDR1 and CDR2: SGHDT, YYEEEE. This CDR3 region has 13 residues. V was clipped by 3 bases and J by 4 bases, with 11 bases between them. CDR3 loop: CASSWGTAYEQYF. The CDR3 region has the DNA TGTGCCAGCAGCTGGGGGACGGCTTACGAGCAGTACTTC.

The rearrangement uses TRBV7-2 and TRBJ2-7; possibly TRBD1 for D (5 bases). Germline CDR1 and CDR2: SGHTA and FQGNSA. This CDR3 region has 14 residues. The V end lost 1 base, the J end lost 3 bases, and 10 bases lay between the germline ends. CDR3 sequence: CASSLVTGDYEQYF. CDR3 DNA sequence: TGTGCCAGCAGCTTAGTAACAGGAGACTACGAGCAGTACTTC.

This clonotype came up a few times. The CDR3 is CASSDSGSYYEQYF. The CDR3 nucleotides read TGTGCCAGCAGTGATTCCGGGAGCTACTACGAGCAGTACTTC. This chain connects TRBV25-1 to TRBJ2-7; D is perhaps TRBD2 (6 bases). The CDR3 contains 14 residues. V was trimmed by 3 bases and J by 3 bases, leaving 12 bases between them. From germline, CDR1 is MGHDK and CDR2 SYGVNS.

CDR3 sequence: CASSPPTQGGIEDIQYF. The CDR3 DNA reads TGTGCCAGCAGCCCACCCACACAGGGGGGGATTGAGGACATTCAGTACTTC. The V call is TRBV13, the J call TRBJ2-4, with a tentative D call TRBD1 (8 bases). The CDR3 runs 17 residues. V was pared by 5 bases and J by 8 bases, with 25 bases between. Germline CDR1 PRHDT, CDR2 FYEKMQ (reference sequence). Full variable domain (missing parts from reference TRBV13 and TRBJ2-4): AAGVIQSPRHLIKEKRETATLKCYPIPRHDTVYWYQQGPGQDPQFLISFYEKMQSDKGSIPDRFSAQQFSDYHSELNMSSLELGDSALYFCASSPPTQGGIEDIQYFGAGTRLSVL.

This chain uses TRBV5-6 with TRBJ2-7; weak D call: TRBD1 (5 bases). Germline V gives CDR1 SGHDT, CDR2 YYEEEE. This CDR3 contains 13 residues. Trimming shortened V by 3 bases and J by 6 bases, and 13 bases separated the two germline ends. The CDR3 reads CASSWRQPPEQYF. CDR3 in DNA: TGTGCCAGCAGCTGGAGACAGCCCCCCGAGCAGTACTTC.

This chain's CDR3 is CASSYFTSADNEQFF. The CDR3 DNA reads as TGTGCCAGCAGTTACTTTACTAGCGCCGACAATGAGCAGTTCTTC. V and J are TRBV6-5 and TRBJ2-1; 7 bases are shared with TRBD2. Germline V lookup: CDR1 MNHEY, CDR2 SVGAGI. V lost 1 base and J lost 5; bases outside the gene matches: 5. The CDR3 contains 15 residues.

The sample holds a few counts of this clonotype. The chain links TRBV24-1 to TRBJ2-7, with 8 bases matching TRBD2. The CDR3 is 15 amino acids. Germline V CDR1 and CDR2: KGHDR, SFDVKD. The V gene end was trimmed by 0 bases and the J gene end by 6 bases; junction bases not matched to a gene: 6. CDR3 residues: CATSDLAGGEAEQYF. CDR3 in DNA: TGTGCCACCAGTGATTTGGCGGGAGGTGAAGCCGAGCAGTACTTC.

The rearrangement uses TRBV6-1 and TRBJ1-1, with D uncertain. Looked up from germline, CDR1 is MNHNS and CDR2 is SASEGT. The CDR3 loop spans 14 amino acids. The V gene lost 1 base and the J gene lost 1 base, with 7 bases spanning the gap. The CDR3 nucleotides are TGTGCCAGCAGTGAAGACGGCGGGAACACTGAAGCTTTCTTT. It is translated as CASSEDGGNTEAFF.

J is TRBJ2-7 and V is TRBV7-9, with TRBD2 identical over 10 bases. The CDR3 sequence is 14 residues long. The V segment lost 8 bases and the J segment 5 bases; nucleotides outside the gene matches: 9. Looked up from germline, CDR1 is SEHNR and CDR2 is FQNEAQ (reference sequence). CDR3 coding DNA: TGTGCCAGCGGGCCTAGCGGGAGTGTCCACGAGCAGTACTTC. Protein sequence: CASGPSGSVHEQYF. The whole variable domain, filled in from reference TRBV7-9 and TRBJ2-7, reads DTGVSQNPRHKITKRGQNVTFRCDPISEHNRLYWYRQTLGQGPEFLTYFQNEAQLEKSRLLSDRFSAERPKGSFSTLEIQRTEQGDSAMYLCASGPSGSVHEQYFGPGTRLTVT.